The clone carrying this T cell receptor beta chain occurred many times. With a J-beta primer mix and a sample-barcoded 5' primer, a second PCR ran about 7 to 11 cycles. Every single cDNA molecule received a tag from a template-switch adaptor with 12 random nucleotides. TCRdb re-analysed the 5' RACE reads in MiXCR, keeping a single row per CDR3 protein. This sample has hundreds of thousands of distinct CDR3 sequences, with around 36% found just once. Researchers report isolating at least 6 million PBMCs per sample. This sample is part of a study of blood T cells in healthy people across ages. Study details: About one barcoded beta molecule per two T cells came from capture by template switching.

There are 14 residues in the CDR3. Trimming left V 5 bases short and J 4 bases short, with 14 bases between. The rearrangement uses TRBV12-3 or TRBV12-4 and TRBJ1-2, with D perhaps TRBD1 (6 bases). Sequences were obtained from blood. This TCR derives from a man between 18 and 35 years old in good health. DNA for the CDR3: TGTGCCAGCAGTCATTGGACAGAGCCCTATGGCTACACCTTC. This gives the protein CASSHWTEPYGYTF.